These 6 T cell receptor beta chains share one sample of origin, sequenced in a study of early T cells in non-severe SARS-CoV-2 infection. MiXCR, applied by TCRdb to the 5' RACE reads, yields one record per CDR3 protein. Among tens of thousands of distinct CDR3 sequences listed, approximately 11% were seen once. The sequenced material came from whole blood. These receptors all stem from an adult who was a healthcare worker with PCR-confirmed SARS-CoV-2 infection or an uninfected control (not recorded which).

Sample share makes this clonotype medium-sized (0.01 to 0.1%). The J gene is TRBJ2-1, the V gene TRBV20-1; 11 bases map to TRBD2. The CDR3 spans 14 residues. In germline, CDR1 is DFQATT, CDR2 SNEGSKA (reference sequence). Germline trimming cut 6 bases from V and 4 bases from J; bases unmatched to any gene: 5. CDR3: CSAAGTSGYNEQFF. The CDR3 nucleotides are TGCAGTGCGGCCGGGACTAGCGGATACAATGAGCAGTTCTTC.

This clonotype was found once. This sequence joins TRBV6-2 or TRBV6-3 and TRBJ2-5; 12 positions match TRBD1. The CDR3 sequence is 15 residues long. J lost 4 bases, V lost 6 bases, and 6 bases had no gene match. The germline V gene has CDR1 MNHEY and CDR2 SVGEGT. CDR3 DNA sequence: TGTGCCAGCAGGTACCCGGGACAGGGGGCAGAGACCCAGTACTTC. Encoded protein: CASRYPGQGAETQYF.

V is TRBV18 and J is TRBJ2-3; either TRBD1 or TRBD2 may fit D (5 bases each). Germline CDR1 KGHSH, CDR2 LQKENI. The CDR3 is made up of 15 amino acids. Deletions cut 3 bases from V and 5 bases from J, with 15 bases between. The CDR3 sequence: CASSPSGAIGDTQYF. The DNA of the CDR3 is TGTGCCAGCTCACCTTCCGGGGCTATCGGAGATACGCAGTATTTT.

The V and J genes are TRBV12-3 or TRBV12-4 and TRBJ2-5; TRBD2 matches at 7 bases. V lost 6 bases and J lost 4; bases outside the gene matches: 17. The CDR3 is 17 amino acids. The CDR3 DNA follows: TGTGCCAGCAGCCCGGGTACGAGCGGCGGGGGACGAGAGACCCAGTACTTC. Amino acid sequence: CASSPGTSGGGRETQYF.

This clonotype has a handful of counts. The chain carries TRBV5-1 and TRBJ2-7; 9 bases map to TRBD1. The CDR3 covers 14 residues. In germline, CDR1 is SGHRS, CDR2 YFSETQ. The trim removed 4 bases at V and 4 bases at J, leaving 6 bases unmatched. In DNA, the CDR3 is TGCGCCAGCAGCCCCCGGACAGGGGAGTACGAGCAGTACTTC. Protein: CASSPRTGEYEQYF. Together with reference TRBV5-1 and TRBJ2-7, the CDR3 gives the full variable domain: KAGVTQTPRYLIKTRGQQVTLSCSPISGHRSVSWYQQTPGQGLQFLFEYFSETQRNKGNFPGRFSGRQFSNSRSEMNVSTLELGDSALYLCASSPRTGEYEQYFGPGTRLTVT.

This clonotype was seen many times. DNA of the CDR3: TGTGCCAGCAGTGTGGGACAGGGAACTCTAGAGCAGTACTTC. It codes for CASSVGQGTLEQYF. The chain couples TRBV28 to TRBJ2-7, with 9 positions matching TRBD1. The CDR3 has 14 amino acids. Germline assignment: CDR1 MDHEN and CDR2 SYDVKM. The J segment lost 7 bases and the V segment lost 5 bases, leaving 9 bases of the junction unmatched. Full variable domain (rest looked up from reference TRBV28 and TRBJ2-7): DVKVTQSSRYLVKRTGEKVFLECVQDMDHENMFWYRQDPGLGLRLIYFSYDVKMKEKGDIPEGYSVSREKKERFSLILESASTNQTSMYLCASSVGQGTLEQYFGPGTRLTVT.